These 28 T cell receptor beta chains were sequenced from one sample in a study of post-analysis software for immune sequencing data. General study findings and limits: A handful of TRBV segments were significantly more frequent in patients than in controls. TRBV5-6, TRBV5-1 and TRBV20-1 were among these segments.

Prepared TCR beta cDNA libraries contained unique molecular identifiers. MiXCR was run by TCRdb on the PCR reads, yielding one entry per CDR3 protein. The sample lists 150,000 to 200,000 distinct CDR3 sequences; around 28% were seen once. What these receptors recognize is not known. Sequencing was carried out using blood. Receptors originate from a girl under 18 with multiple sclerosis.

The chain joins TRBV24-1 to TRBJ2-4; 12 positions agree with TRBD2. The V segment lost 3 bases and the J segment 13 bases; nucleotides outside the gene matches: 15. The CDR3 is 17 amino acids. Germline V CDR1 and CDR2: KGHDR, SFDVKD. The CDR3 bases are TGTGCCACCAGTGATCCAGAACTAGCGGGAGGAGGGAATGGGCAGTACTTC. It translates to CATSDPELAGGGNGQYF.

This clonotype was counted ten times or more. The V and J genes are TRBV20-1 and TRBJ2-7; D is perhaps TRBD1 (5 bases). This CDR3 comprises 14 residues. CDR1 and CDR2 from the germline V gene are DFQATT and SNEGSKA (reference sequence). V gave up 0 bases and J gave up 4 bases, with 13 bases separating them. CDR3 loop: CSARDHEKGYEQYF. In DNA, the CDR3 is TGCAGTGCTAGAGATCACGAGAAGGGGTACGAGCAGTACTTC.

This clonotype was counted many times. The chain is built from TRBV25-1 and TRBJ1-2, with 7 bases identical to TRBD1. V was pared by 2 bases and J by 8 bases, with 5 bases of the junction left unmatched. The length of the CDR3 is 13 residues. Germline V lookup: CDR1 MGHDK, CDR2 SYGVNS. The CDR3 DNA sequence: TGTGCCAGCAGTGAAAGACAGGGACAGGGCTACACCTTC. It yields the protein CASSERQGQGYTF.

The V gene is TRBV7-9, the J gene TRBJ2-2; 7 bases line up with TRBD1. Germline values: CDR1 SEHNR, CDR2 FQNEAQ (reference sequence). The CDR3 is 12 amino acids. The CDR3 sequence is CAPRQGAGELFF. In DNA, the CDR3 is TGTGCACCGAGACAGGGAGCCGGGGAGCTGTTTTTT.

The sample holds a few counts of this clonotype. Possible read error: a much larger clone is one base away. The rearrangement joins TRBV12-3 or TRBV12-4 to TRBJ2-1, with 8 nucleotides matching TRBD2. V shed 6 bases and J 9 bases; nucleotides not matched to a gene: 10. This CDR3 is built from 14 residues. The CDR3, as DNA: TGTGCCAGCAGACAAACTCCGGGAGGGGGTGAGCAGTTCTTC. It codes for CASRQTPGGGEQFF.

The CDR3 reads CSASLLLADNEQFF. The CDR3 DNA reads TGCAGTGCTAGTCTGTTACTAGCGGACAATGAGCAGTTCTTC. The chain links TRBV20-1 to TRBJ2-1, with 8 bases identical to TRBD2. The germline V gene encodes CDR1 DFQATT and CDR2 SNEGSKA (reference sequence). The CDR3 has 14 residues. Trimming removed 3 bases from V and 5 bases from J; junction bases left unmatched: 6.

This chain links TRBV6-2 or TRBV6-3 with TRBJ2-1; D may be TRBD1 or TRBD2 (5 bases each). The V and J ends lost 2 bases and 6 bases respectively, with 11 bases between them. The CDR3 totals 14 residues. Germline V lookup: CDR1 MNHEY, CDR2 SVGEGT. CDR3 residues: CASSYRGEPNEQFF. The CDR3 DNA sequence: TGTGCCAGCAGTTACAGGGGAGAGCCCAATGAGCAGTTCTTC.

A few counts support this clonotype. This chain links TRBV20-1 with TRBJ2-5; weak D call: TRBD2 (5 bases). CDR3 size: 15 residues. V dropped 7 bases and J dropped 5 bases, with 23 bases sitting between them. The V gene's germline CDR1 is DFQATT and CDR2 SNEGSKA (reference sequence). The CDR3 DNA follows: TGCAGTGTTACACTAGGGCGACTAAAATCGGAGACCCAGTACTTC. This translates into CSVTLGRLKSETQYF.

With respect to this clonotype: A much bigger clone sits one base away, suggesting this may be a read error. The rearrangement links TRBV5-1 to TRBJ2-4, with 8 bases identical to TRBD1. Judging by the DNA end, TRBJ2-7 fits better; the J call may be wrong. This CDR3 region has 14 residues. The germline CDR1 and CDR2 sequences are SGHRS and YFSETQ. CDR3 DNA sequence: TGCGCCAGCAGCGGGGGGACAGGAACCTACGAGCAGTACGTC. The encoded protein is CASSGGTGTYEQYV.

As DNA, the CDR3 is TGTGCCGGCGGGGATGAGCAGTTCTTC. Translating it yields CAGGDEQFF. The chain couples TRBV5-5 to TRBJ2-1; a weak D match, TRBD2 (6 bases). The V gene's germline CDR1 is SGHKS and CDR2 YYEKEE (reference sequence). Trimming left V 10 bases short and J 8 bases short, with 7 bases between. CDR3 length equals 9 residues.

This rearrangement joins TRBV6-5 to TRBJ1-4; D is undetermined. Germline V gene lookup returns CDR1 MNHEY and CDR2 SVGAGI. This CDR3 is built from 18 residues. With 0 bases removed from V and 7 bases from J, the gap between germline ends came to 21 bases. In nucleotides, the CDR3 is TGTGCCAGCAGTTACTCCCCTCTTCCAGGCAGGTCTGCTGAAAAACTGTTTTTT. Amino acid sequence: CASSYSPLPGRSAEKLFF.

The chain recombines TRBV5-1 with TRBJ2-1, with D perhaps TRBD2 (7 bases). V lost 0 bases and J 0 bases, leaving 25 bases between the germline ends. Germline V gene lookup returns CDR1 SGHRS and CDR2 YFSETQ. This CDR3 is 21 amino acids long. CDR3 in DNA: TGCGCCAGCAGCTTGGCTGTTCCGGGGGGCTCTGGGACAAGCTCCTACAATGAGCAGTTCTTC. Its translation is CASSLAVPGGSGTSSYNEQFF. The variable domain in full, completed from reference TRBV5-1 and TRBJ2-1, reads KAGVTQTPRYLIKTRGQQVTLSCSPISGHRSVSWYQQTPGQGLQFLFEYFSETQRNKGNFPGRFSGRQFSNSRSEMNVSTLELGDSALYLCASSLAVPGGSGTSSYNEQFFGPGTRLTVL.

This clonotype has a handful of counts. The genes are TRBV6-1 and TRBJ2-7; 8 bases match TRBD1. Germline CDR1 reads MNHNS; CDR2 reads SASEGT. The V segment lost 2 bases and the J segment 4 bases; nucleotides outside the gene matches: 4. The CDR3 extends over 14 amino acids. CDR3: CASSEFGQGYEQYF. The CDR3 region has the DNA TGTGCCAGCAGTGAATTCGGACAGGGATACGAGCAGTACTTC.

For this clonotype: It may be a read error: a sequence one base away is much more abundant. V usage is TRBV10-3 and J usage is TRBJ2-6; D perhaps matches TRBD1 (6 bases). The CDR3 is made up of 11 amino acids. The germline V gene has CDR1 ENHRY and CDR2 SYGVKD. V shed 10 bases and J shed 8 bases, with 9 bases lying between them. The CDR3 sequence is CATGQTNVLTF. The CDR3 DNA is TGTGCCACTGGACAGACCAACGTCCTGACTTTC.

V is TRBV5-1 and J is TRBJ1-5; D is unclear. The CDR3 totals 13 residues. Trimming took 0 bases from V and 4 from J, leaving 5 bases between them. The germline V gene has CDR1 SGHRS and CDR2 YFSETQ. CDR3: CASSLEVNQPQHF. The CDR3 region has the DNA TGCGCCAGCAGCTTGGAAGTTAATCAGCCCCAGCATTTT.

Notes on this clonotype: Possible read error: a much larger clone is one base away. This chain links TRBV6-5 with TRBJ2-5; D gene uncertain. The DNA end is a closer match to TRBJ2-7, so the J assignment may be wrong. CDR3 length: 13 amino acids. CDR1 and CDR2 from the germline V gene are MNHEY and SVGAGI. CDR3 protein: CASSYPPSYEQYF. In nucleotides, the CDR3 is TGTGCCAGCAGTTACCCCCCAAGTTACGAGCAGTACTTC.

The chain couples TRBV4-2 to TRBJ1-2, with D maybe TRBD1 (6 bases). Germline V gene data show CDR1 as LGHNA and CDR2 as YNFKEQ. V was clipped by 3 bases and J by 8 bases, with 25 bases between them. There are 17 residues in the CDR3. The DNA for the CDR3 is TGTGCCAGCAGCCAGGGACACAGGAACCGCATTACGCCGGGCTACACCTTC. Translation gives CASSQGHRNRITPGYTF.

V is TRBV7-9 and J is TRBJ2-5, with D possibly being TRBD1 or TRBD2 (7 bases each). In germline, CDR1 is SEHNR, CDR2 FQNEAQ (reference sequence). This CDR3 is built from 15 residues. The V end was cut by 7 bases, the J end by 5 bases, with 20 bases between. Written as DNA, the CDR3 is TGTGCCAGCAAGAGGGGGCGGGAGCCAAGGGAGACCCAGTACTTC. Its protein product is CASKRGREPRETQYF. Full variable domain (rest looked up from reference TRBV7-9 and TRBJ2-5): DTGVSQNPRHKITKRGQNVTFRCDPISEHNRLYWYRQTLGQGPEFLTYFQNEAQLEKSRLLSDRFSAERPKGSFSTLEIQRTEQGDSAMYLCASKRGREPRETQYFGPGTRLLVL.

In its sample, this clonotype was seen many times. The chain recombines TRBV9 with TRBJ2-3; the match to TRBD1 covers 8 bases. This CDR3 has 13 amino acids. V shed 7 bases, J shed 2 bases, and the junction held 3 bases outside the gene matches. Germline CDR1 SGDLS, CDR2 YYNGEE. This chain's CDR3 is CASGQGYTDTQYF. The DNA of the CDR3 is TGTGCCAGCGGACAGGGTTACACAGATACGCAGTATTTT.

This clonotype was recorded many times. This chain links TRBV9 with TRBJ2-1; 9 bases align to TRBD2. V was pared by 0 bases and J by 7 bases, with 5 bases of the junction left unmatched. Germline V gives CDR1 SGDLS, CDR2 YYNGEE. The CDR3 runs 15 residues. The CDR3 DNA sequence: TGTGCCAGCAGCGTAGGGAGACTAGCGGCGAATGAGCAGTTCTTC. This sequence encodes CASSVGRLAANEQFF.

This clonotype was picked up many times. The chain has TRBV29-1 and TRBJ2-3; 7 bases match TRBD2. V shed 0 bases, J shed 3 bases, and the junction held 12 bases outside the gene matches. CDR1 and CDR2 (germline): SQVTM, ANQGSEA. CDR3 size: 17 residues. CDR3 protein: CSVEDPGAHGGTDTQYF. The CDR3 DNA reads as TGCAGCGTTGAAGATCCCGGGGCCCACGGGGGGACAGATACGCAGTATTTT.

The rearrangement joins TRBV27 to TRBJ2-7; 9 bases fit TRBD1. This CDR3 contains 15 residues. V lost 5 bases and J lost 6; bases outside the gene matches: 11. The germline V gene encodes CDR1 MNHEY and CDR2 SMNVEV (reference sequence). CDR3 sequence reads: CASSPGDRDHCEQYF. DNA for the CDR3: TGTGCCAGCAGTCCCGGGGACAGGGACCACTGCGAGCAGTACTTC.

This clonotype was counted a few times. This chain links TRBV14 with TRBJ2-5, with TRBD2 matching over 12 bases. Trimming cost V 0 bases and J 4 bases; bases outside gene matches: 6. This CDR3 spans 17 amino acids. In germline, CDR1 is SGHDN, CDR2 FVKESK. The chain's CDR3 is CASSQDGTSGLRETQYF. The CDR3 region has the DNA TGTGCCAGCAGCCAAGATGGGACTAGCGGGTTGCGAGAGACCCAGTACTTC.

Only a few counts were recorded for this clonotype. CDR3 DNA: TGTGCCAGCAGTTCACGGGGGTGGAGGGTTGGCTACACCTTC. Translation gives CASSSRGWRVGYTF. The chain couples TRBV12-3 or TRBV12-4 to TRBJ1-2; maybe TRBD1 (5 bases). The CDR3 loop spans 14 amino acids. V dropped 4 bases and J dropped 7 bases, with 16 bases sitting between them.

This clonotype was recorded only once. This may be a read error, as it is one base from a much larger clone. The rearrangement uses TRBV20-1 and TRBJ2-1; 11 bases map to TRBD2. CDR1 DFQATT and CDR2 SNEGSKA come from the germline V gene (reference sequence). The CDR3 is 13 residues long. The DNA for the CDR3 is TGCAGTGCTCTTGGACTAGCGGGCAATGGGCAGTTCTTC. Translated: CSALGLAGNGQFF.

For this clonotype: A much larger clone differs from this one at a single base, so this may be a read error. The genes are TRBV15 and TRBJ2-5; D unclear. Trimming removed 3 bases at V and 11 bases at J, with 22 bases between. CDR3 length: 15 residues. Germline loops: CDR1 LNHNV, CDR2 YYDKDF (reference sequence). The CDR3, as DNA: TGTGCCACCAGCAGTGACAACCGGTCGCGCATTGAGCAGTACTTC. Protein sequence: CATSSDNRSRIEQYF.

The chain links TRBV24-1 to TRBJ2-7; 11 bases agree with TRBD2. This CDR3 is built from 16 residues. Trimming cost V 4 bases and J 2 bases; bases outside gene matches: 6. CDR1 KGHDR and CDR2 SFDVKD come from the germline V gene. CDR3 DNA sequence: TGTGCCACCAGTGACCGCGGACTAGCGGGTACCTACGAGCAGTACTTC. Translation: CATSDRGLAGTYEQYF.

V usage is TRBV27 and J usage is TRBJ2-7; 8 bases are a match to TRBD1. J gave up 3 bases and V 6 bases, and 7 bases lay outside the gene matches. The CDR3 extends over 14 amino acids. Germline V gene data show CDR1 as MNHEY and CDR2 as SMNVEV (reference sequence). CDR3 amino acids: CASSPYGQGYEQYF. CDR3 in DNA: TGTGCCAGCAGCCCATATGGACAGGGCTACGAGCAGTACTTC.